This note documents a single TCR beta chain sequence. What it recognizes is unknown. Germline V lookup: CDR1 LGHNA, CDR2 YSLEER. This CDR3 spans 16 amino acids. V lost 4 bases and J lost 5; bases outside the gene matches: 13. This sample is drawn from a study of human thymus T cells. Study-wide results and caveats: Thymic and blood repertoires appeared to display a bias in their usage of V and J genes. Highly overlapping thymic repertoires among unrelated individuals were reported in related research.

Generated by immunoSEQ multiplex PCR, the TCRdb table keeps only in-frame clones and is missing some. Here the sample spans around 120,000 clones, around 94% being singletons. Corrective cardiac surgery supplied the resected thymus tissue. Infants, healthy and Finnish, who were having corrective surgery for congenital heart defects served as donors. The V call is TRBV4-3, the J call TRBJ2-5; 7 bases line up with TRBD2. This receptor was identified in a boy in the first two years of life with a congenital heart defect but otherwise immunologically healthy. The sample was thymus tissue. CDR3 DNA sequence: TGCGCCAGCAGCCGGGGGTTGCGGGGGAGAGATGAGACCCAGTACTTC. Translating it yields CASSRGLRGRDETQYF.